The T cell receptor (beta chain) under discussion was sequenced for a study of OX40 agonist ivuxolimab in advanced cancers. Context from the whole study: The costimulatory receptor OX40 (CD134) was targeted by ivuxolimab, a fully human IgG2 agonistic monoclonal antibody. Intravenous ivuxolimab was administered to patients every 2 weeks at six dose levels: 0.01, 0.1, 0.3, 1.5, 3 and 10 mg/kg. Among the roughly 50 dose-escalation patients, approximately 20 had hepatocellular carcinoma, about 15 melanoma, 9 renal cell carcinoma and 9 head and neck cancer. The dose-escalation cohort was around 84% male with a mean age of roughly 60 years, ranging from roughly 23 to 80. Prior anti-PD-1, anti-PD-L1 or anti-CTLA-4 therapy was permitted, and approximately 42% of dose-escalation patients had received checkpoint inhibitors. Partial responses occurred in three dose-escalation patients, of whom one had hepatocellular carcinoma and two had cutaneous melanoma. Peripheral TCRbeta sequencing was intended to test whether TCR sequence diversity was altered and clonal T-cell expansion was caused by ivuxolimab. The paper covers the monotherapy dose-escalation part of the phase I ivuxolimab trial, which included N of about 50 patients. The paper as a whole reports these results and caveats: Low levels of normalized T-cell clonal expansion were also seen in some nonresponding patients. The antigen specificity of the clonally expanded peripheral T cells was not determined. In partial responders in the 0.1-3.0 mg/kg groups, normalized peripheral clonal expansion was found to be among the lowest, especially among CD8+ T cells. At doses of 0.1 to 3.0 mg/kg, clonal expansion of both CD4+ and CD8+ T cells in blood was seen between baseline and week 6. On average, CD8+ T cells showed more expanded clones than CD4+ T cells after ivuxolimab.

V drops 6 bases and J drops 6 bases, leaving 11 bases in between. CDR1 and CDR2, looked up from the germline V gene (reference sequence), are DFQATT and SNEGSKA. The CDR3, cysteine through phenylalanine, is 11 amino acids long. This entry keeps only the CDR3 DNA: 33 bases, framed from base 1. The trial excluded patients who had a history of autoimmune disease or were on systemic immunosuppression. Peripheral blood for TCR sequencing was collected from all dose cohorts at baseline, on cycle 4 day 1, and on cycle 7 day 1. Samples came from an open-label, multicenter, first-in-human phase I dose-escalation trial of ivuxolimab. Adults with locally advanced or metastatic melanoma, renal cell, hepatocellular, or head and neck squamous cell carcinoma were enrolled in the trial. Before TCR sequencing, CD4+ T cells and CD8+ T cells were sorted from peripheral blood as separate populations. Worth noting for this clone: It has no known antigen specificity. No base quality information exists; no much larger clone differs at one position.

Genomic DNA was extracted from sorted cells for sequencing of the TCRbeta CDR3 region. The immunoSEQ Assay was used for sequencing of TCRbeta CDR3 regions. Not all clones reach the TCRdb copy of this immuneACCESS table, which keeps in-frame sequences only. Checked studies attribute under half of the gap to unresolved V genes and leave the rest unexplained. In this sample the table shows approximately 82,000 clones, just over 85% of which occur a single time. The top ten clonotypes cover roughly 4.3% of the sample. The rearranged chain carries TRBV20-1 and TRBJ1-2; D gene: possibly TRBD1, on 6 matching bases. The sequence was collected from an adult with an advanced solid tumor such as melanoma, head and neck, liver or kidney cancer. Sequencing used CD4+ or CD8+ T cells sorted from blood, obtained in a trial of the OX40 agonist ivuxolimab. The CDR3 in this case is CSAPTGNGYTF. The nucleotides are TGCAGTGCGCCCACAGGGAATGGCTACACCTTC.